This T cell receptor (beta chain) was observed in a study of cytomegalovirus exposure and HLA in healthy donors. The CDR3 spans 13 residues. Germline CDR1 reads GTSNPN; CDR2 reads SVGIG (reference sequence). The V and J ends lost 5 bases and 0 bases respectively, with 8 bases between them. PCR primers comprised 60 Vbeta and 13 Jbeta primers. The protocol was immunoSEQ multiplex PCR, while the TCRdb copy is restricted to in-frame clones and leaves out a portion. The sample contains 150,000 to 200,000 clones, more than 65% of which appear only once. This clone was seen only once. Its target is not known. Study results and limitations: Most TCR sequences were rare, but some public TCRs occurred in many donors.

The chain has TRBV30 and TRBJ1-5; a possible D gene is TRBD1 (5 bases). The sequenced sample consisted of PBMCs. This TCR was sampled from a female donor in good health and CMV-seronegative. This CDR3 is CAWGADSNQPQHF. The CDR3 nucleotides are TGTGCCTGGGGGGCAGATAGCAATCAGCCCCAGCATTTT. The full variable domain, in which reference TRBV30 and TRBJ1-5 provide the parts outside the CDR3, is SQTIHQWPATLVQPVGSPLSLECTVEGTSNPNLYWYRQAAGRGLQLLFYSVGIGQISSEVPQNLSASRPQDRQFILSSKKLLLSDSGFYLCAWGADSNQPQHFGDGTRLSIL.